This T cell receptor beta chain was documented in a study of cytomegalovirus exposure and HLA in healthy donors. Study as a whole: Clustering assigned about 79% of the approximately 390 genotyped donors to the Caucasian-associated ancestry cluster. Regarding the study as a whole: Researchers reported in a later analysis that a missense DCLRE1C variant was tied to TCR beta V- and J-gene trimming. In a later analysis, approximately 18,000 TCR beta sequences were associated with HLA alleles at 0.05 false discovery rate. In a later analysis, across HLA loci, associated TCR counts were highest for DRB1, lowest for HLA-C.

This clone was seen a single time. As yet, its antigen is unknown. CDR3 length equals 15 residues. CDR1 SEHNR and CDR2 FQNEAQ come from the germline V gene (reference sequence). The V segment lost 4 bases and the J segment 0 bases; nucleotides outside the gene matches: 3. With 60 Vbeta and 13 Jbeta primers, the PCR was carried out. Sequencing was performed with immunoSEQ multiplex PCR; in TCRdb, only in-frame clones are kept and a portion is missing. The sample has approximately 190,000 clones, more than 75% seen once. This TCR derives from a woman aged 45 to 65 in good health and CMV-seropositive. Material for sequencing was PBMCs. The chain carries TRBV7-9 and TRBJ1-3, with TRBD1 matching 7 bases. The CDR3 DNA reads TGTGCCAGCAGCTCGGGACAGAGCTCTGGAAACACCATATATTTT. Protein product: CASSSGQSSGNTIYF.